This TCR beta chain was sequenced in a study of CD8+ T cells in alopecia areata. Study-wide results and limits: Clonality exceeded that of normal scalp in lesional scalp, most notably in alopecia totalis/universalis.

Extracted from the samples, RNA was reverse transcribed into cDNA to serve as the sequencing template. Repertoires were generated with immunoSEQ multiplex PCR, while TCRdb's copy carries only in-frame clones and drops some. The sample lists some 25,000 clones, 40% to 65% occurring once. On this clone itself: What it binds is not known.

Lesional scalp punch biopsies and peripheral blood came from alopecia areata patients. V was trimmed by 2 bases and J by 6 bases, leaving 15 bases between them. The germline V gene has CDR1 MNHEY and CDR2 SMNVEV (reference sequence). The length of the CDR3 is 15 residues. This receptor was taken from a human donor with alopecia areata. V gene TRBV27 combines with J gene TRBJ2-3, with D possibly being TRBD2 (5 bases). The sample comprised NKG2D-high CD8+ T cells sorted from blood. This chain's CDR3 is CASSLRYGVMDTQYF. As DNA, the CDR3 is TGTGCCAGCAGTTTACGTTACGGGGTCATGGATACGCAGTATTTT.